This T cell receptor beta chain was identified in a study of blood T cell repertoires in COVID-19. V was clipped by 0 bases and J by 8 bases, with 23 bases between them. This CDR3 region has 18 residues. Per germline, CDR1 SGHAT and CDR2 FQNNGV. Only in-frame clones appear in the TCRdb table, and some are missing; sequencing was by immunoSEQ multiplex PCR. The sample carries 150,000 to 200,000 clones, approximately 86% recorded once. Recruits, aged about 18 to 90 years, lived in 25 or so US areas. V is TRBV11-2 and J is TRBJ2-1; weak D call: TRBD2 (5 bases). This clonotype originated in a woman between 55 and 75 years old with acute COVID-19. Sequenced material: PBMCs or T cells enriched from blood (not recorded which). CDR3 region: CASSLEVWERRSGDEQFF. The CDR3 DNA sequence: TGTGCCAGCAGCTTAGAAGTGTGGGAGAGACGGAGTGGAGATGAGCAGTTCTTC.